This is a list of T cell receptor beta chains from one sample in a study of somatic mutations in cytotoxic T cells in rheumatoid arthritis. TCRdb keeps only in-frame clones here, not all; method: immunoSEQ multiplex PCR. The profile shows under 9,000 clones, 80% to 90% of them singletons. The sequenced material came from CD8+ T cells sorted from blood. The receptors originated from a woman between 65 and 79 years old with rheumatoid arthritis. Both conserved end residues are part of each CDR3. Each record gives: clone size, V gene, J gene, CDR3 protein. Expanded clones are given a class, and other clones once, few, many or no size at all.

>-|TRBV21-1|TRBJ2-7
CASSKRYETFEWAGEQYF
>-|TRBV19|TRBJ2-2
CASSIAQGNTGELFF
>-|TRBV19|TRBJ1-5
CASRSQPRNDTGSHQPQHF
>-|TRBV4-1|TRBJ2-1
CASSGRSGVYNEQFF
>-|TRBV10-2|TRBJ1-1
CASSEGAGGGNTEAFF
>-|TRBV5-4|TRBJ2-7
CASSLGAGAGEQYF
>-|TRBV11-2|TRBJ2-1
CASSRTSGSYNEQFF
>-|TRBV2|TRBJ2-1
CASSEGTSMNEQFF
>once|TRBV6-1|TRBJ1-2
CASTFLGLGGGYTF
>-|TRBV9|TRBJ2-3
CASSGGLAGADTQYF
>-|TRBV19|TRBJ1-5
CASSGYRQGAEQPQHF
>-|TRBV27|TRBJ2-2
CASSLTGELFF
>-|TRBV11-3|TRBJ2-7
CASSRGFHEQYF
>-|TRBV6-7|TRBJ2-2
CASSYSSSGSGSGEPFF
>-|TRBV29-1|TRBJ2-3
CSVIRLAGGSPSTDTQYF
>-|TRBV7-2|TRBJ2-2
CASSFGFNTGELFF
>-|TRBV5-1|TRBJ1-5
CAIRQGASQPQHF
>once|TRBV7-9|TRBJ2-3
CATETDTQYF
>-|TRBV4-1|TRBJ2-3
CASSQELRGLTSTDTQYF
>-|TRBV13|TRBJ2-5
CASGGNLQTQYF
>-|TRBV13|TRBJ1-2
CASSSTRAQGNRYTF
>-|TRBV9|TRBJ2-5
CASSVGRSQETQYF
>-|TRBV2|TRBJ2-1
CASNPGTSGGSSYNEQFF
>-|TRBV4-2|TRBJ1-4
CASSQPGLPGEKLFF
>-|TRBV7-2|TRBJ1-2
CASTSPQGTNYGYTF
>-|TRBV4-1|TRBJ2-2
CAAREQGDTGELFF
>-|TRBV7-9|TRBJ1-1
CASSDYRVKAFF
>-|TRBV4-2|TRBJ2-1
CASSTQGSEQFF
>-|TRBV12-5|TRBJ2-1
CASGYWGDEQFF
>-|TRBV13|TRBJ2-7
CASSLVDNPYEQYF
>-|TRBV21-1|TRBJ2-1
CASSKGGLADSEQFF
>-|TRBV10-1|TRBJ2-2
CASSVGVANTGELFF
>-|TRBV19|TRBJ2-2
CASSPYSTNTGELFF
>-|TRBV4-1|-
CASSQGGGGRYEQYF
>-|TRBV9|TRBJ2-5
CASSVGVFGTGETQYF
>-|TRBV4-3|TRBJ2-5
CASSPGVAGQETQYF
>-|TRBV13|TRBJ2-1
CASSLAGTSDYNEQFF
>once|TRBV4-1|TRBJ1-2
CASSQDTPERFNYGYTF
>-|TRBV5-6|TRBJ2-1
CASSLGLAGGWEQFF
>-|TRBV19|TRBJ2-3
CASSILGGTQYF
>-|TRBV29-1|TRBJ2-3
CSVKGTDLTTDTQYF
>-|TRBV12-5|TRBJ2-7
CASGLASHEQYF
>-|TRBV7-3|TRBJ2-7
CASSSFGGYEQYF
>-|TRBV2|TRBJ1-5
CATHPQGLNQPQHF
>-|TRBV2|TRBJ1-2
CATRGEGYTF
>-|TRBV15|TRBJ1-5
CATSRDRGQILNQPQHF
>-|TRBV9|TRBJ2-5
CASSVSGAQETQYF
>-|TRBV7-9|TRBJ2-4
CASSLVQGGIKNIQYF
>-|TRBV10-3|TRBJ2-1
CAISDSGEQFF
>once|TRBV6-1|TRBJ1-2
CATAAGNYGYTF
>-|TRBV7-8|TRBJ1-1
CASSFEALNTEAFF